What follows are 18 T cell receptor beta chains derived from one specimen sequenced in a study of graft-versus-host responses after intestinal transplantation. Repertoires were generated with immunoSEQ multiplex PCR, while TCRdb's copy carries only in-frame clones and drops some. This sample has tens of thousands of clones; under 95% occur once, and the top ten carry just under 0.35%. What these receptors recognize is not known. The sample was unstimulated CD4+ T cells sorted from spleen or lymph node cells, taken before transplant. The receptor source for this set is a human donor who was the organ donor for an intestinal transplant.

The V and J genes are TRBV7-9 and TRBJ2-2; TRBD2 aligns across 7 bases. Germline-derived CDR1 and CDR2 are SEHNR and FQNEAQ (reference sequence). V shed 2 bases and J 0 bases; nucleotides not matched to a gene: 0. The CDR3 contains 15 residues. In nucleotides, the CDR3 is TGTGCCAGCAGCTTACTAGCGGCGAACACCGGGGAGCTGTTTTTT. Amino acid sequence: CASSLLAANTGELFF.

The chain carries TRBV30 and TRBJ2-1; 10 nucleotides match TRBD2. The junction had 5 bases not matched to a gene; V was cut back by 2 bases and J by 7 bases. The CDR3 is 14 amino acids. The germline V gene encodes CDR1 GTSNPN and CDR2 SVGIG (reference sequence). The CDR3 region is CAWSILAGRNEQFF. DNA for the CDR3: TGTGCCTGGAGTATACTAGCGGGGAGAAATGAGCAGTTCTTC.

The chain links TRBV18 to TRBJ2-7; TRBD1 aligns across 7 bases. J gave up 0 bases and V 3 bases, and 2 bases lay outside the gene matches. CDR1 is KGHSH and CDR2 is LQKENI in the germline V gene. The CDR3 sequence is 14 residues long. The DNA of the CDR3 is TGTGCCAGCTCACCGGGACAGTCCTCCTACGAGCAGTACTTC. Residues: CASSPGQSSYEQYF. Complete variable domain (other parts from reference TRBV18 and TRBJ2-7): NAGVMQNPRHLVRRRGQEARLRCSPMKGHSHVYWYRQLPEEGLKFMVYLQKENIIDESGMPKERFSAEFPKEGPSILRIQQVVRGDSAAYFCASSPGQSSYEQYFGPGTRLTVT.

The J gene is TRBJ2-1, the V gene TRBV13, with 9 bases that match TRBD1. J lost 4 bases, V lost 2 bases, and 3 bases had no gene match. Germline V gene sequence: CDR1 PRHDT, CDR2 FYEKMQ (reference sequence). The CDR3 has 15 residues. CDR3 nucleotides: TGTGCCAGCAGCTTACGGGACAGGGATTACAATGAGCAGTTCTTC. It specifies CASSLRDRDYNEQFF.

V usage is TRBV7-2 and J usage is TRBJ1-2, with 7 bases fitting TRBD1. The CDR3 covers 18 residues. CDR1 is SGHTA, CDR2 FQGNSA, per germline. Trimming at V came to 5 bases and at J to 4 bases, leaving 19 bases not matched to a gene. The CDR3, as DNA: TGTGCCAGCAGCCCCCGACAGGGATTATTTAGTCGCGGCTATGGCTACACCTTC. Its protein product is CASSPRQGLFSRGYGYTF.

V gene TRBV5-1 combines with J gene TRBJ2-5; 11 positions match TRBD2. The germline gives CDR1 SGHRS, CDR2 YFSETQ. This CDR3 has 15 amino acids. Unmatched junction bases numbered 7, after V lost 4 bases and J lost 5 bases. CDR3 sequence (DNA): TGCGCCAGCAGCATTAGCGGGGGGGCCGGGGAGACCCAGTACTTC. Protein product: CASSISGGAGETQYF.

The rearrangement joins TRBV5-1 to TRBJ2-7; 8 positions match TRBD1. This CDR3 contains 17 residues. Germline V CDR1 and CDR2: SGHRS, YFSETQ. V gave up 0 bases and J gave up 5 bases; unmatched junction bases: 13. In DNA, the CDR3 is TGCGCCAGCAGCTTGGGCGGATCTGGACAGGGATTGAACGAGCAGTACTTC. Translating gives CASSLGGSGQGLNEQYF.

The chain recombines TRBV6-4 with TRBJ1-6, with D uncertain. Germline V lookup: CDR1 MRHNA, CDR2 SNTAGT. CDR3 length: 13 residues. V was trimmed by 6 bases and J by 4 bases, leaving 7 bases between them. DNA for the CDR3: TGTGCCAGCAGCCGGGAATATAATTCACCCCTCCACTTT. Encoded protein: CASSREYNSPLHF.

J is TRBJ2-3 and V is TRBV11-3; 8 nucleotides align to TRBD2. The CDR3 is 19 amino acids. The V segment lost 5 bases and the J segment 0 bases; nucleotides outside the gene matches: 16. Looked up from germline, CDR1 is SGHNT and CDR2 is YENEEA. Here the CDR3 reads CASSLIGVIAGSSTDTQYF. In nucleotides, the CDR3 is TGTGCCAGCAGCCTAATAGGGGTCATAGCGGGGTCTAGCACAGATACGCAGTATTTT.

The chain joins TRBV10-2 to TRBJ2-3; 12 bases agree with TRBD2. The CDR3 totals 19 residues. Germline V lookup: CDR1 WSHSY, CDR2 SAAADI. V lost 2 bases, J lost 7 bases, and 16 bases stayed unmatched. The CDR3 sequence: CASSEISGPSGGAPNTQYF. Written as DNA, the CDR3 is TGCGCCAGCAGTGAGATTTCGGGGCCTAGCGGGGGGGCCCCGAATACGCAGTATTTT.

The chain joins TRBV20-1 to TRBJ2-5; D unresolved. V lost 3 bases and J lost 5, with 4 bases in between. This CDR3 is built from 10 residues. Germline V gene lookup returns CDR1 DFQATT and CDR2 SNEGSKA (reference sequence). The CDR3 reads CSAREETQYF. The DNA of the CDR3 is TGCAGTGCTAGGGAGGAGACCCAGTACTTC.

The rearrangement uses TRBV25-1 and TRBJ2-3; weak D call: TRBD1 (6 bases). The germline V gene has CDR1 MGHDK and CDR2 SYGVNS. This CDR3 has 16 amino acids. The V end lost 2 bases, the J end lost 0 bases, and 12 bases lay between the germline ends. The CDR3 spells CASSERTAYSTDTQYF. The CDR3 nucleotides are TGTGCCAGCAGTGAAAGGACAGCCTATAGCACAGATACGCAGTATTTT.

The V and J genes are TRBV4-2 and TRBJ2-1; 9 bases align to TRBD2. Per the germline V gene, CDR1 is LGHNA and CDR2 is YNFKEQ. Trimming took 1 base from V and 5 from J; bases not matched to a gene: 3. CDR3 length: 15 amino acids. The CDR3 DNA reads TGTGCCAGCAGCCAAGGCGGGACTAGCCACAATGAGCAGTTCTTC. Translation: CASSQGGTSHNEQFF.

The chain carries TRBV6-7 and TRBJ2-5; 13 bases fit TRBD2. TRBV6-7 is filed as an ORF, its function uncertain. The CDR3 is 17 residues long. The V gene end was trimmed by 0 bases and the J gene end by 5 bases; junction bases not matched to a gene: 6. CDR3 sequence reads: CASSYSLLAGGLETQYF. The CDR3 nucleotides are TGTGCCAGCAGTTACTCACTACTAGCGGGGGGGCTGGAGACCCAGTACTTC.

The chain is built from TRBV14 and TRBJ1-2; D unclear. The CDR3 totals 13 residues. Trimming removed 1 base at V and 4 bases at J, with 7 bases between. Germline V CDR1 and CDR2: SGHDN, FVKESK. The CDR3, as DNA: TGTGCCAGCAGCCAAGGGCTCTCCTATGGCTACACCTTC. The encoded protein is CASSQGLSYGYTF.

V usage is TRBV30 and J usage is TRBJ2-7; TRBD2 aligns across 7 bases. The V gene's germline CDR1 is GTSNPN and CDR2 SVGIG (reference sequence). The CDR3 extends over 11 amino acids. The CDR3 DNA reads as TGTGCTGCGGCGGGGGCCTACGAGCAGTACTTC. Its protein is CAAAGAYEQYF. Supplemented by reference TRBV30 and TRBJ2-7, the full variable domain reads SQTIHQWPATLVQPVGSPLSLECTVEGTSNPNLYWYRQAAGRGLQLLFYSVGIGQISSEVPQNLSASRPQDRQFILSSKKLLLSDSGFYLCAAAGAYEQYFGPGTRLTVT.

The chain employs TRBV30 and TRBJ1-1; D not resolved. This CDR3 is 15 amino acids long. V shed 5 bases and J shed 1 base, with 17 bases lying between them. The germline V gene encodes CDR1 GTSNPN and CDR2 SVGIG (reference sequence). Written as DNA, the CDR3 is TGTGCCTGGGGCGTGGGGTGGAGGGCGAACACTGAAGCTTTCTTT. It codes for CAWGVGWRANTEAFF.

The chain has TRBV28 and TRBJ1-5; TRBD1 matches at 8 bases. Germline loops: CDR1 MDHEN, CDR2 SYDVKM. The CDR3 is 16 amino acids. The junction had 9 bases not matched to a gene; V was cut back by 4 bases and J by 4 bases. The CDR3 region has the DNA TGTGCCAGCAGTTCTACACCGGGACAGGTGAATCAGCCCCAGCATTTT. Translated: CASSSTPGQVNQPQHF.